This TCR beta chain is drawn from a study of blood T cell repertoires in COVID-19 (dated by TCRdb to the early 2020s). Notes on the research overall: Samples covering the acute and convalescent phases of COVID-19 were provided by collaborators in the United States, Italy and Spain. The samples were drawn from two sources: the first 160 participants of the ongoing ImmuneRACE study, and fewer than 1,500 subjects contributed by 6 global collaborators. The repertoires were made available in a free public database intended to serve as a resource for research on the immune response to SARS-CoV-2. Deeply sampled blood TCRbeta repertoires from subjects exposed to, actively infected with, or recovered from COVID-19 were included in the dataset. The sample metadata nearly always contained a de-identified subject ID, COVID-19 status, age in years and sex. Where available, HLA class I and class II types were taken from metadata supplied by the sample provider and were not determined by assay-based typing. The prospective study material was composed of cDNA or gDNA derived from T cells, B-cell-depleted T cells, or PBMCs.

TCRbeta CDR3 regions were amplified from genomic DNA by means of the immunoSEQ Assay, a bias-controlled multiplex PCR. In the original analysis: Nucleated cell counts per sample were estimated from amplification of reference gene primers within the assay. Sequence reads were collapsed and filtered to measure the absolute abundance of every unique TCRbeta CDR3 rearrangement. For each sample, productive Simpson clonality was calculated as the square root of Simpson's diversity index over productive rearrangements. This is the immuneACCESS table as TCRdb keeps it, with only in-frame sequences that have V and J called. A part of the clones is gone; compared with another copy, unresolved V genes explain less than half, and the rest is unexplained. V and J calls and clone size come straight from that table; D and trimming were deduced from the DNA. The sample has approximately 300,000 clones on record, approximately 87% of them singletons. Jointly, the top ten make up under 4.5% of the sample.

Overall results and qualifications from the work: How much clinical and demographic metadata was included differed by source and by participant, and the metadata was provided uncurated.

This clone was seen once. Its antigen remains unidentified. Per-base qualities were not stored, and no clone one base away is much larger. Whole blood was collected in K2EDTA tubes by collaborating institutions according to the institutions' own protocols. For TCRbeta analysis, collaborators shipped samples as frozen whole blood, isolated PBMCs, or DNA extracted from either of those sample types. Measured from the cysteine to the phenylalanine, the CDR3 is 14 residues long. CDR3 DNA only is kept here, 42 bases in frame from base 1. Sequencing used peripheral blood. This TCR derives from a woman in her forties or fifties with active or convalescent COVID-19. This receptor chain uses TRBV21-1 and TRBJ1-1; the D segment call TRBD1 is taken from the table without a DNA check. TRBV21-1 represents a pseudogene. The CDR3 here reads CASSNTDRGHEAFF. The DNA is as follows: TGTGCCAGCAGCAACACGGACAGGGGCCACGAAGCTTTCTTT.